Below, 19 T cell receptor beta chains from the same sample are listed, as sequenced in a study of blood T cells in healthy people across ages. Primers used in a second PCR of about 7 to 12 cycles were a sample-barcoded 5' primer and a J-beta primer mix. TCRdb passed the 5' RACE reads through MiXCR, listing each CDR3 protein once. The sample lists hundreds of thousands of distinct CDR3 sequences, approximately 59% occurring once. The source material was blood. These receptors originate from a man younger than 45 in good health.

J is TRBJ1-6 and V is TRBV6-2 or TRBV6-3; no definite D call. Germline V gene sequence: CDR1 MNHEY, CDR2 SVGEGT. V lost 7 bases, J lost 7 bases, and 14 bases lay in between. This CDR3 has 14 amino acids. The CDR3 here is CASTRGLLNSPLHF. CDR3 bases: TGTGCCAGCACTAGAGGACTATTAAATTCACCCCTCCACTTT.

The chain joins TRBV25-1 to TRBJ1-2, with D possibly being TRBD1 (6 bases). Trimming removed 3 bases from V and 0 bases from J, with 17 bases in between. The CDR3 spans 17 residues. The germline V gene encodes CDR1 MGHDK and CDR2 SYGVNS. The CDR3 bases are TGTGCCAGCAGTGAGGGGGTTTACGAGGGGGCTAACTATGGCTACACCTTC. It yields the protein CASSEGVYEGANYGYTF.

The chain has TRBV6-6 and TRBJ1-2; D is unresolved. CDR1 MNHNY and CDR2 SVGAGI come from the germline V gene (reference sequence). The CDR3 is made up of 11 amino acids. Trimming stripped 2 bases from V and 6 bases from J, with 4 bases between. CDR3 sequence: CASSYLDGYTF. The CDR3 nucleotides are TGTGCCAGCAGTTACCTAGATGGCTACACCTTC.

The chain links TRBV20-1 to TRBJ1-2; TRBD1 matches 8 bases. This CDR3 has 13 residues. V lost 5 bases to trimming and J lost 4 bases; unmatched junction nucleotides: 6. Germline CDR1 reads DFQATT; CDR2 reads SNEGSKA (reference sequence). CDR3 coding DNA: TGCAGTGCTCATATGGGGACAGGCTATGGCTACACCTTC. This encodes CSAHMGTGYGYTF.

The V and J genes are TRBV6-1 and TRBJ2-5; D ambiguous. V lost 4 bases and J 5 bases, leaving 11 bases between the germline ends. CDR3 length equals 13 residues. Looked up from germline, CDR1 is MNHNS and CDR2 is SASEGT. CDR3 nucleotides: TGTGCCAGCAGTGGACATGTCGGGGAGACCCAGTACTTC. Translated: CASSGHVGETQYF.

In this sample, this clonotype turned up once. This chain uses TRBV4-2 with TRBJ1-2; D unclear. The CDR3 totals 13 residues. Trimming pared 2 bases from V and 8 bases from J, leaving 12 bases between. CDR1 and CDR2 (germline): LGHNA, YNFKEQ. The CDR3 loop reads CASSQPRMEGYTF. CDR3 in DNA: TGTGCCAGCAGCCAACCCAGGATGGAGGGCTACACCTTC.

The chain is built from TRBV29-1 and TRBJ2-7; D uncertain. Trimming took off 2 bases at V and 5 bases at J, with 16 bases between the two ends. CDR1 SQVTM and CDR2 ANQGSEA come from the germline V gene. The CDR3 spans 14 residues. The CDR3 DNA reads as TGCAGCGTTGAATCAGACCCCTTAGAGGACGAGCAGTACTTC. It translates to CSVESDPLEDEQYF.

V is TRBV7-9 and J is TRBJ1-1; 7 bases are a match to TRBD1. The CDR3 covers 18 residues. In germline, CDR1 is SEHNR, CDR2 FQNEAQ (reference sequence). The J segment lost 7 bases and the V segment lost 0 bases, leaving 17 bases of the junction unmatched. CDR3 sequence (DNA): TGTGCCAGCAGCTTAGCTCGGCAGTACTCAGGGGGGGGTCATGAAGCTTTCTTT. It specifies CASSLARQYSGGGHEAFF.

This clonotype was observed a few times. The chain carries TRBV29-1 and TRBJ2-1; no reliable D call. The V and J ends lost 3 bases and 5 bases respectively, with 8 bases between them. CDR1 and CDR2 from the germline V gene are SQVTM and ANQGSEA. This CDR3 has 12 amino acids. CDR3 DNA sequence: TGCAGCGTTGACGCCGTTAACAATGAGCAGTTCTTC. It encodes CSVDAVNNEQFF.

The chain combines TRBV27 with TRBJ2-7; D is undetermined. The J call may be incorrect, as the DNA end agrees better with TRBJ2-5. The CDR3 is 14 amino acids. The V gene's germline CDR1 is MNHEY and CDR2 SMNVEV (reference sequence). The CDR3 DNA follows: TGTGCCAGCAGTCCGGATAGGATTTTTGAGACCCAGTACTTC. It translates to CASSPDRIFETQYF.

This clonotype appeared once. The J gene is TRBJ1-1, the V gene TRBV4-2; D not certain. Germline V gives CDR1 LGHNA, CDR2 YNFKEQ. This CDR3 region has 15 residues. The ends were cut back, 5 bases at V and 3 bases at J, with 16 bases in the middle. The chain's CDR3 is CASSFDWSGDTEAFF. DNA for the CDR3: TGTGCCAGCAGCTTCGACTGGAGCGGGGACACTGAAGCTTTCTTT.

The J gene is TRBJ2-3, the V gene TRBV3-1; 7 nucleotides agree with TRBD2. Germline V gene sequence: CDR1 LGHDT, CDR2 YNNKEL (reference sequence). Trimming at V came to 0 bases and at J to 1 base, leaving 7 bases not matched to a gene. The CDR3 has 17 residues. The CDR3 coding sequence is TGTGCCAGCAGCCAAGATCGGGGGGACTACCGCACAGATACGCAGTATTTT. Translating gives CASSQDRGDYRTDTQYF.

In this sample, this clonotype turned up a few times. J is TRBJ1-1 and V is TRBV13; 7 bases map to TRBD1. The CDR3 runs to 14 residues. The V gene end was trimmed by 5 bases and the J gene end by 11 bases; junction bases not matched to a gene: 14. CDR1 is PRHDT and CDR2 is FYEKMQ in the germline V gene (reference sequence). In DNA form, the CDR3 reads TGTGCCAGCAGCATCGGGACAGTGATGGAACGGGCTTTCTTT. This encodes CASSIGTVMERAFF.

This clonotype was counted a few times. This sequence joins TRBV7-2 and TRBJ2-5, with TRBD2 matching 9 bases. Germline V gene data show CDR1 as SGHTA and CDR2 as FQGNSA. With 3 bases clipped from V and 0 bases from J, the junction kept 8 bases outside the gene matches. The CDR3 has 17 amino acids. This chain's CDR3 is CASSFGLAGKYQETQYF. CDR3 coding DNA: TGTGCCAGCAGCTTTGGTCTAGCGGGAAAGTACCAAGAGACCCAGTACTTC.

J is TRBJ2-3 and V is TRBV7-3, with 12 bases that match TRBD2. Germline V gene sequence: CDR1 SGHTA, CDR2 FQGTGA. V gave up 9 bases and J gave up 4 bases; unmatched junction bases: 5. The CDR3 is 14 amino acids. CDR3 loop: CASSTSGGPDTQYF. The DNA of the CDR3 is TGTGCCAGTTCGACTAGCGGGGGACCAGATACGCAGTATTTT.

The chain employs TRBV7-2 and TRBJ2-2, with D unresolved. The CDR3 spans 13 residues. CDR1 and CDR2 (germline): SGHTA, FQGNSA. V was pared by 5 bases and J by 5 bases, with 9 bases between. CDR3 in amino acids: CASSPKRTGELFF. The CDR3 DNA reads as TGTGCCAGCAGCCCAAAGAGGACCGGGGAGCTGTTTTTT.

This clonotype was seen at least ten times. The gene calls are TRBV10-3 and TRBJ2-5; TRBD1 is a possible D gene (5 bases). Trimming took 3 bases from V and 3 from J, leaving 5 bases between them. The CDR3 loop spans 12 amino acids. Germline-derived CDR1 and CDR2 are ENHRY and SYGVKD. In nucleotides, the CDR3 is TGTGCCATCAGTGACAGGGAAGAGACCCAGTACTTC. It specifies CAISDREETQYF.

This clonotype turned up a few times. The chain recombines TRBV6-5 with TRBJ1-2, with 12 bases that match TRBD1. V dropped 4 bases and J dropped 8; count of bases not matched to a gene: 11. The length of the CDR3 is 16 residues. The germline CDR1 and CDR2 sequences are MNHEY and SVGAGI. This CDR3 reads CASSSSPGQGAGGYTF. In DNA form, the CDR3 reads TGTGCCAGCAGTTCTTCTCCGGGACAGGGGGCCGGAGGCTACACCTTC.

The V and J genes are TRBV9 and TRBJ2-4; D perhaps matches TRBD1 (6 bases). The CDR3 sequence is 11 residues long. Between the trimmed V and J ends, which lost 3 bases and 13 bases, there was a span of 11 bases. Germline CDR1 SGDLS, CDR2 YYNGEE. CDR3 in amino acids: CASSAQGKQYF. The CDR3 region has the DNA TGTGCCAGCAGCGCCCAGGGGAAGCAGTACTTC.